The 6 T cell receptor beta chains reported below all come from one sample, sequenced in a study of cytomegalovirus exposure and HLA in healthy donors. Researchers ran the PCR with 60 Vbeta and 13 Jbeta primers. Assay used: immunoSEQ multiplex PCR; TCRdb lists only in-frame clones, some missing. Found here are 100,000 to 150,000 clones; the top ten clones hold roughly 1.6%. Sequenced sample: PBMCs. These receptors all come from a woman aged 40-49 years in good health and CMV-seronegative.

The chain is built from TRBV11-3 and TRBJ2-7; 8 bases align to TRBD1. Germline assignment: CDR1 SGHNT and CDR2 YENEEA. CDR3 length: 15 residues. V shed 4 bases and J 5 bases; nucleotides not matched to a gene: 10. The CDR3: CASSSTGQVGDEQYF. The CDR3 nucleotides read TGTGCCAGCAGCTCTACGGGACAGGTTGGGGACGAGCAGTACTTC.

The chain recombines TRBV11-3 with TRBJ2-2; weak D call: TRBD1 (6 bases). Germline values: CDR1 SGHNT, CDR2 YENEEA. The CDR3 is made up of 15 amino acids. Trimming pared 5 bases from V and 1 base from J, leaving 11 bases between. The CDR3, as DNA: TGTGCCAGCAGCCGAAGAGGGGGGAACACCGGGGAGCTGTTTTTT. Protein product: CASSRRGGNTGELFF.

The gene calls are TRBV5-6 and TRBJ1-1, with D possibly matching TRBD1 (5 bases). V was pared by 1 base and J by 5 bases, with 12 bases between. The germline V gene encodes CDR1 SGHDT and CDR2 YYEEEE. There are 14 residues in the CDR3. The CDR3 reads CASSLPGRDTEAFF. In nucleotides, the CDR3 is TGTGCCAGCAGCTTGCCAGGGAGGGATACTGAAGCTTTCTTT.

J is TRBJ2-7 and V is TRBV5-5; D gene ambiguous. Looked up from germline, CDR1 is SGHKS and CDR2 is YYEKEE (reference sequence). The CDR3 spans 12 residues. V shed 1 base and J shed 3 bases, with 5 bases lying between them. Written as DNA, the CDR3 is TGTGCCAGCAGCTTGCCCGGCTACGAGCAGTACTTC. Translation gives CASSLPGYEQYF.

CDR3 coding DNA: TGTGCCAGCAGCTTACAGATTAGCAATCAGCCCCAGCATTTT. Translated: CASSLQISNQPQHF. The gene calls are TRBV7-2 and TRBJ1-5; D is unresolved. Per the germline V gene, CDR1 is SGHTA and CDR2 is FQGNSA. The CDR3 is 14 amino acids. Trimming took off 2 bases at V and 0 bases at J, with 5 bases between the two ends.

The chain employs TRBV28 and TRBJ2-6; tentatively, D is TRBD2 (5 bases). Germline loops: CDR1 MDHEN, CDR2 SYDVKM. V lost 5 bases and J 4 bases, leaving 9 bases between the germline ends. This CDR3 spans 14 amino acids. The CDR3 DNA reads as TGTGCCAGCAGTCTCAGAGGGGGGGCCAACGTCCTGACTTTC. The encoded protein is CASSLRGGANVLTF.